The clone carrying this TCR beta chain was seen just once. The antigen is not known. There are 17 residues in the CDR3. From germline, CDR1 is MDHEN and CDR2 SYDVKM. V lost 4 bases and J 0 bases, leaving 16 bases between the germline ends. Time point specified: week 35, safety follow-up. Every single dose of the vaccine, 300 ug of mutant IDH1 20-mer peptide, came with topical imiquimod. TCRdb's table, derived via immunoSEQ multiplex PCR, lists solely in-frame clones and lacks some. The sample consists of 25,000 to 40,000 clones, almost 80% of them appearing once. The data originate from a study of a mutant IDH1 vaccine in newly diagnosed glioma. Points from the study as a whole: Vaccination elicited immune responses in approximately 93% of patients.

The TCR sequence derives from a woman aged 30 to 39 with glioma. Some clones in this sample may be carry-over from other donors' samples. The sample in question was PBMCs, obtained from a glioma patient whose treatment included an IDH1 peptide vaccine. The rearrangement uses TRBV28 and TRBJ1-3; D possibly corresponds to TRBD1 (5 bases). The CDR3 spells CASSYLLTDPSGNTIYF. For the CDR3, the DNA is TGTGCCAGCAGTTACCTCCTGACAGATCCCTCTGGAAACACCATATATTTT.